These T cell receptor beta chains were read from a single sample in a study of regulatory T cells in long-lasting Graves disease. MiXCR, run by TCRdb on the multiplex PCR reads, gives a single entry per CDR3 protein. Of 400,000 to 500,000 distinct CDR3 sequences detected, around 15% appear once; the ten largest clones hold approximately 15%. These sequences were also reported in another study, on T cells in Graves' hyperthyroidism and ophthalmopathy.

This sample comprised peripheral blood mononuclear cells (PBMCs), obtained at new diagnosis, from a patient treated with antithyroid drugs. The receptor source for this set is a woman between 45 and 60 years old with Graves disease. The CDR3 runs from the conserved cysteine through the conserved F or W. D genes are given only for firm matches. Clone size is given for some rows only: seen once, a few or many times, or a class if the clone is expanded.

j_gene,abundance,d_gene,v_gene,CDR3nt,CDR3aa
TRBJ1-1,many,-,TRBV27,TGTGCCAGCAGCTACTACAGGAACACTGAAGCTTTCTTT,CASSYYRNTEAFF
TRBJ2-2,many,-,TRBV27,TGTGCCAGCAGTTTATCTTGGGATTTCCCCGGGGAGCTGTTTTTT,CASSLSWDFPGELFF
TRBJ2-7,-,TRBD1,TRBV19,TGTGCCAGTACCCAGACAGGGGGCGCGTCCGAGCAGTACTTC,CASTQTGGASEQYF
TRBJ2-7,-,-,TRBV6-2/TRBV6-3,TGTGCCAGCAGTTACTCGGAAGGAGCCTACGAGCAGTACTTC,CASSYSEGAYEQYF
TRBJ2-7,many,-,TRBV3-1,TGTGCCAGCAGCCAATTGGGGGCCGGGGGCAGCTACGAGCAGTACTTC,CASSQLGAGGSYEQYF
TRBJ2-1,many,TRBD2,TRBV5-1,TGCGCCAGCAGCCCGCGGGAGTATACGTACAATGAGCAGTTCTTC,CASSPREYTYNEQFF
TRBJ2-3,-,TRBD2,TRBV7-6,TGTGCCAGCAGCTTAGGGGACCTTAGCGGGAGTTGGCCAGATACGCAGTATTTT,CASSLGDLSGSWPDTQYF
TRBJ2-7,few,-,TRBV20-1,TGCAGTGCTACGATTGAGACACCCTACGAGCAGTACTTC,CSATIETPYEQYF
TRBJ2-2,-,-,TRBV3-1,TGTGCCAGCAGCCAAGATCAGGGACTTGCCAGCACCGGGGAGCTGTTTTTT,CASSQDQGLASTGELFF
TRBJ2-1,many,TRBD2,TRBV29-1,TGCAGCGCAGCCCGACTAGCGGGAGGGCCGAAGAACAATGAGCAGTTCTTC,CSAARLAGGPKNNEQFF
TRBJ2-5,-,TRBD2,TRBV29-1,TGCAGCGTCGGTGGACTAGCGGCCCAGACGGGAGGCCAAGAGACCCAGTACTTC,CSVGGLAAQTGGQETQYF
TRBJ1-5,many,-,TRBV10-3,TGTGCCATCAGTGAAGGCGGGTTGGAACAGCCCCAGCATTTT,CAISEGGLEQPQHF
TRBJ1-4,few,-,TRBV7-2,TGTGCCAGCAGCCCACAGGGAATAGAGAATGAAAAACTGTTTTTT,CASSPQGIENEKLFF
TRBJ2-6,many,-,TRBV27,TGTGCCAGCACCCAGGCCTCTGGGGCCAACGTCCTGACTTTC,CASTQASGANVLTF
TRBJ2-3,few,-,TRBV18,TGTGCCAGCTCATTACCTCCAGGGACCATAGATACGCAGTATTTT,CASSLPPGTIDTQYF
TRBJ1-6,many,-,TRBV2,TGTGCCAGCAGTCTAGGGTTCAGCCCCCTCCACTTT,CASSLGFSPLHF
TRBJ1-5,-,-,TRBV6-1,TGTGCCAGCAGTGAAGGATCCGGGCAGGTCTCCAGGCCCCAGCATTTT,CASSEGSGQVSRPQHF
TRBJ2-4,many,-,TRBV28,TGTGCCAGCAGTTTTATTCTCGTAGGAGACATTCAGTACTTC,CASSFILVGDIQYF
TRBJ2-2,-,TRBD1,TRBV2,TGTGCCAGCAGGTTGGACAGGGCCAACACCGGGGAGCTGTTTTTT,CASRLDRANTGELFF
TRBJ2-3,few,TRBD2,TRBV7-9,TGTGCCAGCAGCTTGGGACTAGCGGGAGTCGCGGGCACAGATACGCAGTATTTT,CASSLGLAGVAGTDTQYF
TRBJ2-1,-,TRBD2,TRBV5-1,TGCGCCAGCAGTTCCGGGACTAGCGGGAGTGTAGATGAGCAGTTCTTC,CASSSGTSGSVDEQFF